The clone carrying this T cell receptor beta chain was seen a single time. This record comes from a study of shared clonotypes between healthy human individuals. Assay: immunoSEQ multiplex PCR; the TCRdb copy retains only in-frame clones and omits some. The data show about 490,000 clones, approximately 78% seen once. Germline V gene sequence: CDR1 SGHTA, CDR2 FQGNSA. The CDR3 totals 14 residues. V shed 4 bases, J shed 5 bases, and the junction held 7 bases outside the gene matches. The donors, all of them Caucasian adults, lived in Nashville, Tennessee. Genomic DNA for unsorted samples, which was extracted with the QIAamp DNA Blood Mini kit, came from approximately 90 million PBMCs.

V usage is TRBV7-2 and J usage is TRBJ2-5; 7 bases align to TRBD1. What was sequenced was PBMCs. The origin of this receptor is a woman aged 40 to 49 in good health. Some clones in this sample may be carry-over from other donors' samples. The CDR3 coding sequence is TGTGCCAGCAGCTCCCGAACAGGGGATGAGACCCAGTACTTC. This codes for CASSSRTGDETQYF.